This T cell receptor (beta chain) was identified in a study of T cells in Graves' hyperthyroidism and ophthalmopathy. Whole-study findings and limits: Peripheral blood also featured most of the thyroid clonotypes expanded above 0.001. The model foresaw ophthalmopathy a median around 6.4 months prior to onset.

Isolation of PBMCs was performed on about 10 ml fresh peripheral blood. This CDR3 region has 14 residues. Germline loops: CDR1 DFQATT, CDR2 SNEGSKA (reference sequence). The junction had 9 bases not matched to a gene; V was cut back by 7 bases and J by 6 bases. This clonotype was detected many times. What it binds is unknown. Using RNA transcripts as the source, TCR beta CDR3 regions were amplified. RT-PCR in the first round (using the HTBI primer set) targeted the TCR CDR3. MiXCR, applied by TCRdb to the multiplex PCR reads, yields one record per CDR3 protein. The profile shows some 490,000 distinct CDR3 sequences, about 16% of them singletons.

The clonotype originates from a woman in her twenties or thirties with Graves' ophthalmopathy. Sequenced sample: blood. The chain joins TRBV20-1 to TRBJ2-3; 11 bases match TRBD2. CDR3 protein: CSVRLAGNTDTQYF. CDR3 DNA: TGCAGTGTCAGACTAGCGGGGAATACGGATACGCAGTATTTT.